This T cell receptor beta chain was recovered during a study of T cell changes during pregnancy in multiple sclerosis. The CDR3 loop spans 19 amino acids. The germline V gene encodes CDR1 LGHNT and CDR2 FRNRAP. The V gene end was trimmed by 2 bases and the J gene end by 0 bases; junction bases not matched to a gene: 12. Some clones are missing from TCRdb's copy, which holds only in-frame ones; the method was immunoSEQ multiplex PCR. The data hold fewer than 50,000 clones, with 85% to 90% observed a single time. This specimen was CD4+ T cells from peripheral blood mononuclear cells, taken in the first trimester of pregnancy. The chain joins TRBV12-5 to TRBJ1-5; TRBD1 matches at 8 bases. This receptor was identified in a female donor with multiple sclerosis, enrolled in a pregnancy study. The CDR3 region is CASGLSRGRLHYSNQPQHF. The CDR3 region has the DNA TGTGCTAGTGGTTTGAGCAGGGGGCGGTTACACTATAGCAATCAGCCCCAGCATTTT.